A single sample gave rise to the 15 T cell receptor beta chains below, sequenced in a study of regulatory T cells in long-lasting Graves disease. Time point indicated: newly diagnosed GD, antithyroid drugs for less than 3 months. Construction of the TCR library relied on RNA isolated from PBMCs. Arm-PCR of CDR3 regions with iRepertoire HTBI primers generated TCR beta libraries. TCRdb itself ran the multiplex PCR reads through MiXCR, one entry per CDR3 protein. The repertoire holds about 540,000 distinct CDR3 sequences, with 13% as singletons. These records were also assigned to another study, of T cells in Graves' hyperthyroidism and ophthalmopathy.

The input for sequencing was peripheral blood mononuclear cells (PBMCs), taken at new diagnosis, from a patient treated with antithyroid drugs. These receptor sequences come from a young man with Graves disease.

In the case of this clonotype: One junction end disagrees with the germline gene, perhaps due to a read error. The chain employs TRBV4-1 and TRBJ2-7, with D perhaps being TRBD1 or TRBD2 (5 bases each). CDR3 length: 13 amino acids. Per the germline V gene, CDR1 is MGHRA and CDR2 is YSYEKL. The chain's CDR3 is CASSRDGVDEQYF. CDR3 bases: TGTGCCAGCAGCCGGGACGGTGTCGACGAGCAGTACTTC.

In regard to this clonotype: This likely comes from a read error, as the CDR3 has no conserved phenylalanine or tryptophan at its end. This chain joins TRBV29-1 and TRBJ1-1; tentative D call: TRBD1 (5 bases). The CDR3 loop spans 14 amino acids. CDR1 is SQVTM, CDR2 ANQGSEA, per germline. V was shortened by 2 bases and J by 4 bases, with 14 bases between the two germline ends. DNA of the CDR3: TGCAGCGTTGAAAGGGGTGGGAAGGGCACTGAAGCTTTCCTT. This encodes CSVERGGKGTEAFL.

This clonotype showed up many times. The gene calls are TRBV7-8 and TRBJ1-5; D is unresolved. The CDR3 has 16 amino acids. Trimming left V 5 bases short and J 2 bases short, with 16 bases between. Germline V gene lookup returns CDR1 SGHVS and CDR2 FQNEAQ. The CDR3 here is CASSNRVGGRNQPQHF. The CDR3 DNA reads TGTGCCAGCAGCAATAGGGTTGGCGGTCGCAATCAGCCCCAGCATTTT.

This clonotype was detected ten times or more. The chain carries TRBV5-5 and TRBJ2-5; 9 positions agree with TRBD1. Germline V gene sequence: CDR1 SGHKS, CDR2 YYEKEE (reference sequence). This CDR3 region has 13 residues. With V trimmed by 4 bases and J by 7 bases, 5 bases remained unmatched. CDR3 residues: CASSGTGWGTQYF. DNA of the CDR3: TGTGCCAGCAGCGGGACAGGGTGGGGGACCCAGTACTTC.

This clonotype was seen repeatedly, ten times or more. This chain connects TRBV10-3 to TRBJ1-1, with D maybe TRBD1 (6 bases). This CDR3 region has 14 residues. V shed 5 bases and J shed 2 bases, with 12 bases lying between them. Germline CDR1 reads ENHRY; CDR2 reads SYGVKD. The DNA for the CDR3 is TGTGCCATCAGTCCAGGACAGTTTAACACTGAAGCTTTCTTT. Protein: CAISPGQFNTEAFF.

This clonotype was recorded at least ten times. The chain links TRBV18 to TRBJ1-1; no definite D call. The CDR3 extends over 11 amino acids. Between the trimmed V and J ends, which lost 4 bases and 7 bases, there was a span of 7 bases. The germline V gene encodes CDR1 KGHSH and CDR2 LQKENI. CDR3 DNA sequence: TGTGCCAGCTCACGAGACCTTGAAGCTTTCTTT. Residues: CASSRDLEAFF.

This clonotype was recorded at least ten times. The J gene is TRBJ2-3, the V gene TRBV12-5, with a tentative D call TRBD2 (5 bases). CDR1 is LGHNT, CDR2 FRNRAP, per germline. Trimming stripped 1 base from V and 8 bases from J, with 10 bases between. CDR3 size: 13 residues. The CDR3 loop reads CASGLASSFTQYF. The DNA for the CDR3 is TGTGCTAGTGGTTTGGCCTCTAGCTTTACGCAGTATTTT.

This clonotype has a count of ten or more. V gene TRBV12-3 or TRBV12-4 combines with J gene TRBJ1-1, with D tentatively TRBD1 (5 bases). The V end was cut by 6 bases, the J end by 6 bases, with 17 bases between. The CDR3 extends over 14 amino acids. CDR3 loop: CASRNRQGESEAFF. The DNA for the CDR3 is TGTGCCAGCAGAAATCGGCAGGGCGAGTCTGAAGCTTTCTTT.

This clonotype was detected ten times or more. The J gene is TRBJ2-1, the V gene TRBV10-3; 8 bases align to TRBD2. The CDR3 is 14 amino acids. Germline CDR1 ENHRY, CDR2 SYGVKD. V was clipped by 11 bases and J by 5 bases; unmatched bases: 11. CDR3 loop: CAVHGGREDNEQFF. As DNA, the CDR3 is TGTGCCGTTCACGGGGGGCGGGAGGACAATGAGCAGTTCTTC.

A few counts support this clonotype. This CDR3 is CASSLELAGTGVYEQYF. CDR3 DNA sequence: TGCGCCAGCAGCTTGGAATTAGCCGGGACAGGGGTCTACGAGCAGTACTTC. The rearrangement links TRBV5-1 to TRBJ2-7; 10 positions match TRBD1. The germline V gene has CDR1 SGHRS and CDR2 YFSETQ. The CDR3 has 17 residues. With 0 bases clipped from V and 3 bases from J, the junction kept 9 bases outside the gene matches.

This chain connects TRBV12-3 or TRBV12-4 to TRBJ1-3; no firm D call. The CDR3 sequence is 13 residues long. The V end was cut by 8 bases, the J end by 4 bases, with 12 bases between. The CDR3 region has the DNA TGTGCCAGCTGCCTAGGGCGGGGAAACACCATATATTTT. Encoded protein: CASCLGRGNTIYF.

This clonotype was observed many times. This chain joins TRBV27 and TRBJ2-3, with 9 bases aligning to TRBD2. The CDR3 sequence is 14 residues long. Germline CDR1 is MNHEY and CDR2 is SMNVEV (reference sequence). The J segment lost 2 bases and the V segment lost 5 bases, leaving 2 bases of the junction unmatched. The chain's CDR3 is CASSRLAVTDTQYF. As DNA, the CDR3 is TGTGCCAGCAGTAGACTAGCGGTCACAGATACGCAGTATTTT.

This clonotype has ten or more counts. The rearrangement links TRBV12-3 or TRBV12-4 to TRBJ2-1, with 8 bases fitting TRBD2. The CDR3 is 19 residues long. V shed 5 bases, J shed 0 bases, and the junction held 15 bases outside the gene matches. Here the CDR3 reads CASSLEGLAGLSSYNEQFF. CDR3 DNA: TGTGCCAGCAGTCTGGAGGGGCTAGCGGGTCTTAGCTCCTACAATGAGCAGTTCTTC.

This clonotype was counted many times. The V and J genes are TRBV7-2 and TRBJ2-3; D is perhaps TRBD2 (5 bases). The CDR3 sequence is 15 residues long. The V end was cut by 6 bases, the J end by 0 bases, with 13 bases between. Germline V gene lookup returns CDR1 SGHTA and CDR2 FQGNSA. CDR3 coding DNA: TGTGCCAGCAGGCGAGGACTGCCTAGCACAGATACGCAGTATTTT. Translated: CASRRGLPSTDTQYF.

This clonotype was seen repeatedly, ten times or more. The chain recombines TRBV11-2 with TRBJ2-7; the match to TRBD2 covers 11 bases. The ends lost 5 bases at V and 6 bases at J; junction bases unmatched: 6. The CDR3 runs to 14 residues. Germline lookup yields CDR1 SGHAT and CDR2 FQNNGV. Here the CDR3 reads CASSTLAGGSEQYF. The DNA for the CDR3 is TGTGCCAGCAGCACCCTAGCGGGAGGATCCGAGCAGTACTTC.